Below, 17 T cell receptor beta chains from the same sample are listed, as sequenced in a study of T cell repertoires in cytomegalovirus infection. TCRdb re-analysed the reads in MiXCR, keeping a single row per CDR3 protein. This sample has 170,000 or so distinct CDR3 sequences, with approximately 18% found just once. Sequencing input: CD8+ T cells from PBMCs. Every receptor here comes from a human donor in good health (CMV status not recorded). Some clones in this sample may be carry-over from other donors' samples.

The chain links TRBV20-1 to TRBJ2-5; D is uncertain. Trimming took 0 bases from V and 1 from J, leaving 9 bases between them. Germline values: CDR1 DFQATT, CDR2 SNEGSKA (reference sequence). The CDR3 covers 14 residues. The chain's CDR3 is CSARDPQSQETQYF. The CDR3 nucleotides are TGCAGTGCTAGAGATCCACAGAGCCAAGAGACCCAGTACTTC.

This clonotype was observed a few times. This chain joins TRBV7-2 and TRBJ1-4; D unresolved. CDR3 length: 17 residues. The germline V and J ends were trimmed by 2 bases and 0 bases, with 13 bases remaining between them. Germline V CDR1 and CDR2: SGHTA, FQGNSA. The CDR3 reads CASSLIVFPATNEKLFF. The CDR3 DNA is TGTGCCAGCAGCTTAATTGTTTTTCCCGCAACTAATGAAAAACTGTTTTTT.

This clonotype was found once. CDR3 region: CATSRKTGQRVETQYF. CDR3 in DNA: TGTGCCACCAGCAGAAAGACAGGGCAGCGGGTAGAGACCCAGTACTTC. The genes are TRBV15 and TRBJ2-5, with a possible D match to TRBD1 (7 bases). V dropped 2 bases and J dropped 4 bases, with 17 bases sitting between them. Germline V gives CDR1 LNHNV, CDR2 YYDKDF (reference sequence). The CDR3 sequence is 16 residues long.

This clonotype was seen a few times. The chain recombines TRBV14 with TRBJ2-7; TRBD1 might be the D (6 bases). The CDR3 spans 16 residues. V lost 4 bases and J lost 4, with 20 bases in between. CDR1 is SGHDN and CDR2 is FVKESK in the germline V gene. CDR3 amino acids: CASSPKFDRNPYEQYF. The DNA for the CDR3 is TGTGCCAGCAGCCCGAAGTTCGACAGGAACCCTTACGAGCAGTACTTC.

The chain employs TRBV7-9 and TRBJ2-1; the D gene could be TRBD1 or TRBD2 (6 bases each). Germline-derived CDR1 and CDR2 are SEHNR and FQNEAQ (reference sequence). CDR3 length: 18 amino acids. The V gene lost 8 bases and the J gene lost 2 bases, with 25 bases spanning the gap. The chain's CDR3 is CASRSRGADRGAYNEQFF. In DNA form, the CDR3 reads TGTGCCAGCCGATCGAGGGGGGCAGACCGAGGGGCCTACAATGAGCAGTTCTTC.

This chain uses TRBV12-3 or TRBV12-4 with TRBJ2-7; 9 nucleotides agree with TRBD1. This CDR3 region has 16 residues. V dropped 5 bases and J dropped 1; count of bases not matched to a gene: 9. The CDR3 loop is CASSLPRDRESYEQYF. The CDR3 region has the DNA TGTGCCAGCAGTCTCCCCCGGGACAGGGAATCCTACGAGCAGTACTTC.

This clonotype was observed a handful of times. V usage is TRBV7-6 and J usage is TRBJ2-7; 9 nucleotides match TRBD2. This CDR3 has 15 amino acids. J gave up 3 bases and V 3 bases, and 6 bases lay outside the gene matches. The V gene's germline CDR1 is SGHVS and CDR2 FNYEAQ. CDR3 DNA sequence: TGTGCCAGCAGCTTCCAGCGGGGGGCCAACTACGAGCAGTACTTC. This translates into CASSFQRGANYEQYF.

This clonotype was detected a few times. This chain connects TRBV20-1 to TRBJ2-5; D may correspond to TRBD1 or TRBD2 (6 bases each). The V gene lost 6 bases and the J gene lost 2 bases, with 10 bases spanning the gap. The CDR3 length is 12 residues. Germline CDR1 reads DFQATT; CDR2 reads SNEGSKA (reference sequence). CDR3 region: CSARGEQETQYF. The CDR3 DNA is TGCAGTGCGAGGGGGGAGCAAGAGACCCAGTACTTC.

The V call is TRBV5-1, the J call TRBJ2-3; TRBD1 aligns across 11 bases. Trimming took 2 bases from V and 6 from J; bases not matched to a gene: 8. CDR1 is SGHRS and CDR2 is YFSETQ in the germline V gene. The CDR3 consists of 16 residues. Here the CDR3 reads CASSFSPGTGGDTQYF. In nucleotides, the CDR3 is TGCGCCAGCAGCTTTTCCCCCGGGACAGGGGGTGATACGCAGTATTTT.

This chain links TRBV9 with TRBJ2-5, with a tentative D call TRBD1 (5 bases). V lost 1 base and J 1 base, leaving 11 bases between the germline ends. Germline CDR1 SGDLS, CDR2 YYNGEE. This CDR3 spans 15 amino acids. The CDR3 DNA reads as TGTGCCAGCAGCGTATCGGGTGGGGCCCAAGAGACCCAGTACTTC. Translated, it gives CASSVSGGAQETQYF.

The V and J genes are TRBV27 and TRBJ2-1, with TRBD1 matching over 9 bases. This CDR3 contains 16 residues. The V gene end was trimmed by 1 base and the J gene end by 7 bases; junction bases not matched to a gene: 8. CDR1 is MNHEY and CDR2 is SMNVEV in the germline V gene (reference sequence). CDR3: CASSLYPGQGVNEQFF. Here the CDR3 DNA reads TGTGCCAGCAGTTTATACCCGGGACAGGGTGTTAATGAGCAGTTCTTC.

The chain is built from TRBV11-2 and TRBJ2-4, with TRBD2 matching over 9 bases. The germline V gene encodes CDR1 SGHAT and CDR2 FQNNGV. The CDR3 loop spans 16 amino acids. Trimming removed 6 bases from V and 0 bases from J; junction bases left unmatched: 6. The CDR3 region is CASSPSGGLAKNIQYF. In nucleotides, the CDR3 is TGTGCCAGCAGTCCGAGCGGGGGGCTAGCCAAAAACATTCAGTACTTC.

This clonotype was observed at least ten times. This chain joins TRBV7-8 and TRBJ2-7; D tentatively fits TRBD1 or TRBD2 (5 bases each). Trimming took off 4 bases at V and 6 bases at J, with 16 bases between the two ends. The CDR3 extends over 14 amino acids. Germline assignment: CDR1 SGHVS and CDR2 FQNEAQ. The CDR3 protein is CASSYAPGRGEQYF. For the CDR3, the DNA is TGTGCCAGCAGCTACGCCCCAGGGAGAGGCGAGCAGTACTTC.

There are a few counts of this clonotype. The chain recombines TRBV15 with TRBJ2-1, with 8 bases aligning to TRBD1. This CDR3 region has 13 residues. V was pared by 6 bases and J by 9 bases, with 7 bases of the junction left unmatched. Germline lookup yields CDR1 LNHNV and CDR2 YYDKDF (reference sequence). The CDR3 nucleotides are TGTGCCACCAGTTGGGCAGGGGGCGCTGAGCAGTTCTTC. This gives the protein CATSWAGGAEQFF.

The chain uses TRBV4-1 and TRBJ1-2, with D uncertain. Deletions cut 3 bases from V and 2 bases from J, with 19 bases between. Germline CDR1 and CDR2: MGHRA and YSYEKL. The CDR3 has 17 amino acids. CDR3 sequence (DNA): TGCGCCAGCAGCCAGTCCCTGGCAGGAGGGTTAAACTATGGCTACACCTTC. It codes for CASSQSLAGGLNYGYTF.

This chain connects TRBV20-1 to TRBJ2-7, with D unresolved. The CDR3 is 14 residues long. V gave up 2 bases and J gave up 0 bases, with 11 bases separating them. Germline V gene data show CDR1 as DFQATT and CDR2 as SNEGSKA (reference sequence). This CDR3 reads CSARTAPSSYEQYF. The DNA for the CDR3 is TGCAGTGCTAGAACAGCTCCAAGCTCCTACGAGCAGTACTTC.

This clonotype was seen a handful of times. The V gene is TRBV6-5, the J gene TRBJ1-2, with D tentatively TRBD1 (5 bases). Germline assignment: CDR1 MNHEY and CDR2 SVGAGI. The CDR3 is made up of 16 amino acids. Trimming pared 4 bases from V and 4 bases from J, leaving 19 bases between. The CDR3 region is CASSFSYYDRSYGYTF. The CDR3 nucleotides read TGTGCCAGCAGTTTCTCTTACTATGACAGAAGCTATGGCTACACCTTC.